The source of this T cell receptor (beta chain) is a study of identical twins (dated by TCRdb to the mid-2010s). Turning to the overall study: TCR alpha and beta repertoires from monozygotic twins, unrelated adults of various ages and cord blood were deep-sequenced to test whether fetal clonotypes persist. Replicate twin experiments were performed at different times using different library preparation protocols to rule out contamination.

The CDR3 starts with the cysteine, ends with the phenylalanine, and has 11 residues. Just the 33-base CDR3 DNA is kept, in frame starting at base 1. The germline V gene gives CDR1 as MGHRA and CDR2 as YSYEKL. V is clipped by 1 base and J by 10 bases, and the sequence between their germline boundaries is 7 bases long. Comment on this clonotype: This clone's antigen is unknown. Base quality data are lacking; no much larger clone is found one base away.

Every donor in the study was a healthy Caucasian. Three pairs of female monozygotic twins, all aged about 18 to 30 years, were included in the twin cohort. Positive isolation kits from Invitrogen were used to isolate the CD4+ and CD8+ T cell populations. Study-wide conclusions, independent of this receptor: Zero-insertion analyses could be partly confounded by invariant T cells such as MAIT and iNKT, though diverse VJ usage argued against such confounding for most clonotypes. Recombination models systematically underestimated out-of-frame TCR alpha sharing in monozygotic twins but agreed with sharing between unrelated individuals. Abundant cord blood beta clonotypes carried fewer insertions; young adult naive repertoires showed a weaker similar trend, while memory repertoires showed none. Because the same donors could not be followed over many years, the conclusions relied on cross-sectional statistical analysis. Compared with coincidental sharing between unrelated individuals, an excess of low generation-probability sequences was observed among out-of-frame TCR alpha sequences shared between twins. A weaker excess of twin sharing was found in beta out-of-frame sequences because the signal-to-noise ratio was lowered by fewer shared sequences.

Library method: 5' RACE. Sequencing used an Illumina HiSeq 2000. A universal primer binding site was added through template switching, and the final cDNA carried a unique molecular identifier so that TCR cDNA molecules could be counted accurately. Specific primers in the conserved constant-segment region were used to synthesize first-strand cDNA for TCR alpha and beta chains. Each cDNA library was double barcoded, with a SMART-Mk sample barcode plus Illumina barcodes, to control for contamination. Two successive PCR steps introduced TruSeq adapter sequences along with Illumina sample barcodes. TCR alpha and beta cDNA libraries were sequenced on the Illumina HiSeq platform with custom primers. Regarding the original processing steps: MiGEC processed the raw reads to extract unique molecular identifiers, while MiXCR was used to determine the CDR3 positions. Recombination models were inferred per individual with the repgenHMM and IGoR tools using an EM algorithm. Shared clonotype analysis was performed with the tcR package in R, normalizing sharing by the product of cloneset sizes. To study raw recombination without the effects of thymic and clonal selection, out-of-frame nonproductive sequences were analyzed. In-frame beta chains were kept once TCRdb had trimmed the public reads at Q25 with fastp and called clones with MiXCR. For every CDR3 protein sequence, its rows merge into one entry that carries the most common genes and DNA. TCRdb's processing, not the authors', yielded these V and J calls. Here the sample has about 550,000 distinct CDR3 sequences; approximately 20% occur a single time. The top ten hold approximately 0.5% of the sample.

This same sample was also taken into another study, of yellow fever vaccine responses in identical twins. As noted in the second study: The authors reported that the T cell response to vaccination in identical twins appeared partly convergent and partly personalized. In identical twins, the study followed T cell clones that responded to the vaccine with precision.

The clonotype was recovered from a woman in her late teens or twenties in good health. Source material: CD4+ T cells sorted from blood. The chain couples TRBV4-1 to TRBJ1-2; the D gene is unclear. In nucleotides, the sequence is TGCGCCAGCAGCCAAGGCAGTTTCTACACCTTC. Its amino acids are CASSQGSFYTF.